The source of this T cell receptor beta chain is a study of identical twins. General observations from the study: The analysis was cross-sectional rather than longitudinal within donors.

The junction had 5 bases not matched to a gene; V was cut back by 4 bases and J by 5 bases. The germline CDR1 and CDR2 sequences are MNHNY and SVGAGI (reference sequence). The CDR3 is made up of 14 amino acids. TCRdb called the 5' RACE reads again in MiXCR, with one record for every CDR3 protein. The profile shows 1.5 million to 2 million distinct CDR3 sequences, under 35% of them singletons. In the case of this clonotype: Its target is not known.

Input material: cord blood. The sequence came from a newborn girl in good health. The chain joins TRBV6-6 to TRBJ1-5; TRBD1 aligns across 7 bases. CDR3 DNA: TGTGCCAGCAGTTCACAGGGGTTCGATCAGCCCCAGCATTTT. This translates into CASSSQGFDQPQHF.